The rows below give T cell receptor beta chains drawn from one sample of a study of blood T cell repertoires in COVID-19. Only in-frame clones appear in the TCRdb table, and some are missing; sequencing was by immunoSEQ multiplex PCR. The sample has 65,000 or so clones, 75% to 90% seen once. Sequencing was performed on peripheral blood. All receptors derive from a man aged 30 to 45 with COVID-19, enrolled during active disease. Both conserved end residues are part of each CDR3. The order of the fields is D gene, V gene, clone size, J gene, CDR3 DNA, CDR3 protein. The D gene is left open where the match is weak. The listing skips clone size in some rows; elsewhere it reads once, few, many or a size class.

d_call: -; v_call: TRBV19; clone_size: -; j_call: TRBJ1-1; cdr3_nt: TGTGCCAGTAGTATTTACGGGAGTCGTGGCACTGAAGCTTTCTTT; cdr3_aa: CASSIYGSRGTEAFF
d_call: -; v_call: TRBV7-8; clone_size: -; j_call: TRBJ2-7; cdr3_nt: TGTGCCAGCAGCAAACAGGTTTCCTACGAGCAGTACTTC; cdr3_aa: CASSKQVSYEQYF
d_call: TRBD1; v_call: TRBV27; clone_size: -; j_call: TRBJ1-6; cdr3_nt: TGTGCCAGCAGTGCCGTGACAGGGGGCCGGAGGTCACCCCTCCACTTT; cdr3_aa: CASSAVTGGRRSPLHF
d_call: TRBD1; v_call: TRBV5-1; clone_size: once; j_call: TRBJ1-1; cdr3_nt: TGCGCCAGCAGCTTGCAGGGGGATTTGAACACTGAAGCTTTCTTT; cdr3_aa: CASSLQGDLNTEAFF
d_call: -; v_call: TRBV4-2; clone_size: once; j_call: TRBJ1-1; cdr3_nt: TGTGCCAGCAGCCAATTGGGCCGGATGGGTACTGAAGCTTTCTTT; cdr3_aa: CASSQLGRMGTEAFF
d_call: -; v_call: TRBV27; clone_size: -; j_call: TRBJ2-7; cdr3_nt: TGTGCCAGACCCCATCCCCTACCGGGAGAGCAGTACTTC; cdr3_aa: CARPHPLPGEQYF
d_call: -; v_call: TRBV19; clone_size: once; j_call: TRBJ1-5; cdr3_nt: TGTGCCAGTAGCCTGGGCTCCAAGGAGCCCCAGCATTTT; cdr3_aa: CASSLGSKEPQHF
d_call: -; v_call: TRBV6-1; clone_size: -; j_call: TRBJ1-1; cdr3_nt: TGTGCCAGCAGTGACAGGGAGAACACTGAAGCTTTCTTT; cdr3_aa: CASSDRENTEAFF
d_call: -; v_call: TRBV30; clone_size: -; j_call: TRBJ1-3; cdr3_nt: TGTGCCTGGAGTCCCTCGGGAACCTCTGGAAACACCATATATTTT; cdr3_aa: CAWSPSGTSGNTIYF
d_call: TRBD1; v_call: TRBV29-1; clone_size: -; j_call: TRBJ1-5; cdr3_nt: TGCAGCGTCGGGACAGGAGGGAATAGCAATCAGCCCCAGCATTTT; cdr3_aa: CSVGTGGNSNQPQHF
d_call: -; v_call: TRBV24-1; clone_size: -; j_call: TRBJ2-1; cdr3_nt: TGTGCCACCAGTGATTGGAGTGAGCAGTTCTTC; cdr3_aa: CATSDWSEQFF
d_call: TRBD1; v_call: TRBV7-8; clone_size: -; j_call: TRBJ1-3; cdr3_nt: TGTGCCAGCAGCTTCGGACAGGGTGGAGGAAACACCATATATTTT; cdr3_aa: CASSFGQGGGNTIYF
d_call: -; v_call: TRBV7-6; clone_size: -; j_call: TRBJ1-2; cdr3_nt: TGTGCCAGCAGCTTAATGCAGGGGAAGGACTATGGCTACACCTTC; cdr3_aa: CASSLMQGKDYGYTF
d_call: TRBD1; v_call: TRBV28; clone_size: few; j_call: TRBJ1-2; cdr3_nt: TGTGCCAGCAGCTCCACAGGGGCCAGGGGCTACACCTTC; cdr3_aa: CASSSTGARGYTF
d_call: TRBD1; v_call: TRBV30; clone_size: -; j_call: TRBJ2-7; cdr3_nt: TGTGCCTGGAGCCCTGGGACAGGCAACGAGCAGTACTTC; cdr3_aa: CAWSPGTGNEQYF
d_call: -; v_call: TRBV3-1/TRBV3-2; clone_size: few; j_call: TRBJ1-2; cdr3_nt: TGTGCCAGCAGCCAAGACAATAACTATGGCTACACCTTC; cdr3_aa: CASSQDNNYGYTF
d_call: -; v_call: TRBV14; clone_size: -; j_call: TRBJ2-5; cdr3_nt: TGTGCCAGCAGCCAGCAGGGTAGTGAGACCCAGTACTTC; cdr3_aa: CASSQQGSETQYF